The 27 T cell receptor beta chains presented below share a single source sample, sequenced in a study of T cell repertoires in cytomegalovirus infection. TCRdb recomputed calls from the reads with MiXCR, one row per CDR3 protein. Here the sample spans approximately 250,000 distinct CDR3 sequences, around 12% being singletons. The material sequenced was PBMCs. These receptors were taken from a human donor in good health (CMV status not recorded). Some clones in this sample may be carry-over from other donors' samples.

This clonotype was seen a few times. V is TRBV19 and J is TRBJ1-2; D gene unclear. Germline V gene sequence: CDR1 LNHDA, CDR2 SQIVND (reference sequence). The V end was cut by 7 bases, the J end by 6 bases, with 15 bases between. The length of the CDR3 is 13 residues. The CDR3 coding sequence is TGTGCCAGTACCGAGACGGGGAGGGATGGCTACACCTTC. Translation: CASTETGRDGYTF. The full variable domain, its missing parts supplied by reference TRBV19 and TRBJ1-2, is DGGITQSPKYLFRKEGQNVTLSCEQNLNHDAMYWYRQDPGQGLRLIYYSQIVNDFQKGDIAEGYSVSREKKESFPLTVTSAQKNPTAFYLCASTETGRDGYTFGSGTRLTVV.

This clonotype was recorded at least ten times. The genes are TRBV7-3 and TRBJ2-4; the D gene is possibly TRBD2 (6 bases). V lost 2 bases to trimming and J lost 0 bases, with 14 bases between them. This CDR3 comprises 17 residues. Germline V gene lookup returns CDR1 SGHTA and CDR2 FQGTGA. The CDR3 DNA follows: TGTGCCAGCAGCTTACTCCCGGGGGATCTAGCCAAAAACATTCAGTACTTC. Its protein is CASSLLPGDLAKNIQYF.

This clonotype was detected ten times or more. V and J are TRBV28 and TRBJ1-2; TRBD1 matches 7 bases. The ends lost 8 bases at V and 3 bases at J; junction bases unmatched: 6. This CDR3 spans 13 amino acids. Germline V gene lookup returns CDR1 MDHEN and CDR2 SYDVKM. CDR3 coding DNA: TGTGCCAGCCAGACAGGGTGGGACTATGGCTACACCTTC. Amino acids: CASQTGWDYGYTF.

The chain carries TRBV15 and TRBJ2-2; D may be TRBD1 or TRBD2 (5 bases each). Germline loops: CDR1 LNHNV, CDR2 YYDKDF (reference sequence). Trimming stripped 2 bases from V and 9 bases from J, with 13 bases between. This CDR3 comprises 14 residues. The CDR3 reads CATSRPGAGWELFF. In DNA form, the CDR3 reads TGTGCCACCAGCAGACCCGGGGCCGGCTGGGAGCTGTTTTTT.

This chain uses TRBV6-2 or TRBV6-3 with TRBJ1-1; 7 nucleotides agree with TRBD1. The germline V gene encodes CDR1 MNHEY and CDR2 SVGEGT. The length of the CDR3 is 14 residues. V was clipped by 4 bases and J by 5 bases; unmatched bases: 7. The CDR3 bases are TGTGCCAGCAGTTTCGACAGGGAGGGGACTGAAGCTTTCTTT. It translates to CASSFDREGTEAFF.

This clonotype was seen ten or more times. The CDR3 nucleotides are TGCAGTGCCGGGACCATAGTTAGCAATCAGCCCCAGCATTTT. Translated, it gives CSAGTIVSNQPQHF. The chain employs TRBV20-1 and TRBJ1-5, with D perhaps matching TRBD1 (5 bases). Germline loops: CDR1 DFQATT, CDR2 SNEGSKA (reference sequence). V lost 6 bases, J lost 0 bases, and 12 bases lay in between. The CDR3 covers 14 residues.

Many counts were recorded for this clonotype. The CDR3 loop is CSALIYSQETQYF. The DNA for the CDR3 is TGCAGCGCCCTGATTTACAGTCAAGAGACCCAGTACTTC. The rearrangement joins TRBV29-1 to TRBJ2-5; D is uncertain. CDR1 and CDR2 from the germline V gene are SQVTM and ANQGSEA. V lost 7 bases, J lost 2 bases, and 14 bases lay in between. CDR3 size: 13 residues.

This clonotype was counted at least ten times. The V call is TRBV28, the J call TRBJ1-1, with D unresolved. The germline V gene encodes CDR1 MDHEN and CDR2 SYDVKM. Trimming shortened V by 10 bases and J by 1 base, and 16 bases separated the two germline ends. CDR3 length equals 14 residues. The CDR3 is CATRRAGSNTEAFF. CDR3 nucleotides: TGTGCCACCCGCCGGGCAGGTTCGAACACTGAAGCTTTCTTT.

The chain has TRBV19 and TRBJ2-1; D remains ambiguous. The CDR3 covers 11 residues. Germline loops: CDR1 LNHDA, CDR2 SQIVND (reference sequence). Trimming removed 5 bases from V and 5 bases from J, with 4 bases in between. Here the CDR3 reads CASSFDNEQFF. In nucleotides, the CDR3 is TGTGCCAGTAGTTTTGACAATGAGCAGTTCTTC.

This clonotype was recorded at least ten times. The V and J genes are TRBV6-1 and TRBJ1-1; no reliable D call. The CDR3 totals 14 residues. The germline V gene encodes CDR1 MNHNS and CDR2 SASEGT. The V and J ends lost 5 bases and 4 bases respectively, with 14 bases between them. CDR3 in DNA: TGTGCCAGCAGTTTGAGGAGGGAGAGCACTGAAGCTTTCTTT. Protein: CASSLRRESTEAFF.

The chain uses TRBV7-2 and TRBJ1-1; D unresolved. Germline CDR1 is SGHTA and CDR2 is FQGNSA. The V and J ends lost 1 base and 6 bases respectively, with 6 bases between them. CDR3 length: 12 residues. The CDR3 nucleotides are TGTGCCAGCAGCTTAGACGGAGCTGAAGCTTTCTTT. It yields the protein CASSLDGAEAFF.

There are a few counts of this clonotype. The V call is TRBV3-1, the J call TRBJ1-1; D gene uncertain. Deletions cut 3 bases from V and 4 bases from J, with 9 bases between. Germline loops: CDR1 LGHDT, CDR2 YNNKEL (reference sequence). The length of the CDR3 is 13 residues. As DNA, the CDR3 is TGTGCCAGCAGCCAGAGCGCCTTCACTGAAGCTTTCTTT. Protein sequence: CASSQSAFTEAFF.

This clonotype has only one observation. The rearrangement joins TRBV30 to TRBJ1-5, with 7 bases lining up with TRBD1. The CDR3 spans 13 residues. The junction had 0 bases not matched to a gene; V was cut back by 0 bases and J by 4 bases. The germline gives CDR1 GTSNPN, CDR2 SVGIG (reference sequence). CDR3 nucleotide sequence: TGTGCCTGGAGTGTACAGGGGAATCAGCCCCAGCATTTT. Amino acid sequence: CAWSVQGNQPQHF.

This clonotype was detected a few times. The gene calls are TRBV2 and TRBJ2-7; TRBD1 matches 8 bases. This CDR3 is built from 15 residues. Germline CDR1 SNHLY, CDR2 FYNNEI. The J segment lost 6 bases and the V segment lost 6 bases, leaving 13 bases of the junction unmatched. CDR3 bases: TGTGCCAGCAGCTATTGGGGACAGGTCGTTTCCGAGCAGTACTTC. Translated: CASSYWGQVVSEQYF.

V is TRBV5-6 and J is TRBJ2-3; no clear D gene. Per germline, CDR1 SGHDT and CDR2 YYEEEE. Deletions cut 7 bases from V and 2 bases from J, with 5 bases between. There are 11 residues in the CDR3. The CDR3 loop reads CASGITDTQYF. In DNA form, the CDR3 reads TGTGCCAGCGGAATCACAGATACGCAGTATTTT.

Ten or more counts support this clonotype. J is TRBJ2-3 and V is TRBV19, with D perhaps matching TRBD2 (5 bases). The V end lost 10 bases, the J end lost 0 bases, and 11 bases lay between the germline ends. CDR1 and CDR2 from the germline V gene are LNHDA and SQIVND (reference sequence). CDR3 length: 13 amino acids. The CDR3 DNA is TGTGCCACCAGCGGTTCTAGCACAGATACGCAGTATTTT. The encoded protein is CATSGSSTDTQYF.

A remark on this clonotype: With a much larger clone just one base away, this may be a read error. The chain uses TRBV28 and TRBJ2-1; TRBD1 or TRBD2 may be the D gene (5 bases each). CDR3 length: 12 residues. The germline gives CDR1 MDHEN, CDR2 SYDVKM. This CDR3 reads CASRGGVVEQCF. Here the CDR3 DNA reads TGTGCCAGCCGTGGGGGAGTAGTTGAGCAGTGCTTC.

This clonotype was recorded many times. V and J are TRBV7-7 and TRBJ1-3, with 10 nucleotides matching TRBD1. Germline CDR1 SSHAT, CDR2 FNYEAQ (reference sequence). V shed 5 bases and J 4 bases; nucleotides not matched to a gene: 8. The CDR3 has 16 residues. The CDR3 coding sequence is TGTGCCAGCAGCCCTCCGGGACAGGGGAAAGGAAACACCATATATTTT. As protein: CASSPPGQGKGNTIYF.

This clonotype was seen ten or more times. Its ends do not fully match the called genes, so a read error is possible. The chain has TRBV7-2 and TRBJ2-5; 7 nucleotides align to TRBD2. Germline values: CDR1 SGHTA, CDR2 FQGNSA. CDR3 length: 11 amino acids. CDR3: CASSRAGGGTF. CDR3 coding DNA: TGTGCCAGCAGCCGTGCCGGGGGAGGGACCTTC.

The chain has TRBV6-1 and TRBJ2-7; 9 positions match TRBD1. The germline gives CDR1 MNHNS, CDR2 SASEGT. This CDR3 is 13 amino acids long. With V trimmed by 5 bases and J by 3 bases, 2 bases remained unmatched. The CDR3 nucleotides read TGTGCCAGCAGTCGGGACAGGGTCTACGAGCAGTACTTC. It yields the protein CASSRDRVYEQYF.

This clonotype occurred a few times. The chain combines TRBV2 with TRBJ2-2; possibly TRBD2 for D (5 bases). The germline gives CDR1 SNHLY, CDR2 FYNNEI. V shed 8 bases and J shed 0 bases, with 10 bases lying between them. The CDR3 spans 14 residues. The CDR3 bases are TGTGCCAGCGAAGCGGCTTCGAACACCGGGGAGCTGTTTTTT. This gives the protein CASEAASNTGELFF.

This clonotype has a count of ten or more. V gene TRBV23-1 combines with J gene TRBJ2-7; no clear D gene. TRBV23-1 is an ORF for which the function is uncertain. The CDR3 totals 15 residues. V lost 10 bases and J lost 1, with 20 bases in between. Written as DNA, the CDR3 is TGCGCCACCTCCGGGTGGGCACAAACTTCCTACGAGCAGTACTTC. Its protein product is CATSGWAQTSYEQYF.

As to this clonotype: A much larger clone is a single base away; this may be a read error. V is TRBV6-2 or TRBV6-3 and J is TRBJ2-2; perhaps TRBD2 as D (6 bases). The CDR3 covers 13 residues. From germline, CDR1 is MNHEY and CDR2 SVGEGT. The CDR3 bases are TGTGCCAGCGGGATGGGCTACCGCGGGGAGCTGTTGTTT. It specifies CASGMGYRGELLF.

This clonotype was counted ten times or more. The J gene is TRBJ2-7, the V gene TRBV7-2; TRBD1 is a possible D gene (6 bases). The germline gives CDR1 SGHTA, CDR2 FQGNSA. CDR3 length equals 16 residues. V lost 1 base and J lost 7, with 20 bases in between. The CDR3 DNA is TGTGCCAGCAGCTTAGGCTTTGATAGTACAGGGTATGAGCAGTACTTC. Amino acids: CASSLGFDSTGYEQYF.

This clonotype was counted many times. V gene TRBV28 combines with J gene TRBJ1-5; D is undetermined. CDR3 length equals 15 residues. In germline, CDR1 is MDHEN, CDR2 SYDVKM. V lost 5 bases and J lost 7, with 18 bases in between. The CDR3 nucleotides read TGTGCCAGCAGTCGAGGCTCTAGGAACGGACAGCCCCAGCATTTT. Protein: CASSRGSRNGQPQHF.

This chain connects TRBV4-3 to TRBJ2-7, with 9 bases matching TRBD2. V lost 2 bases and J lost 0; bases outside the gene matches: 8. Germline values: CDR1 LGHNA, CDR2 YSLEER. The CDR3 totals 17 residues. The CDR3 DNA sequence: TGCGCCAGCAGCCAAAGCTCGACTAGCGGAGCCTCCTACGAGCAGTACTTC. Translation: CASSQSSTSGASYEQYF.

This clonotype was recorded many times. Here the CDR3 reads CASSLSGWQGTDTQYF. The DNA of the CDR3 is TGTGCCAGCAGCTTAAGTGGGTGGCAGGGGACAGATACGCAGTATTTT. V usage is TRBV7-2 and J usage is TRBJ2-3; weak D call: TRBD1 (6 bases). V lost 2 bases and J lost 3, with 15 bases in between. Germline V gene lookup returns CDR1 SGHTA and CDR2 FQGNSA. The CDR3 sequence is 16 residues long. The full variable domain, completed using reference TRBV7-2 and TRBJ2-3, is GAGVSQSPSNKVTEKGKDVELRCDPISGHTALYWYRQSLGQGLEFLIYFQGNSAPDKSGLPSDRFSAERTGGSVSTLTIQRTQQEDSAVYLCASSLSGWQGTDTQYFGPGTRLTVL.